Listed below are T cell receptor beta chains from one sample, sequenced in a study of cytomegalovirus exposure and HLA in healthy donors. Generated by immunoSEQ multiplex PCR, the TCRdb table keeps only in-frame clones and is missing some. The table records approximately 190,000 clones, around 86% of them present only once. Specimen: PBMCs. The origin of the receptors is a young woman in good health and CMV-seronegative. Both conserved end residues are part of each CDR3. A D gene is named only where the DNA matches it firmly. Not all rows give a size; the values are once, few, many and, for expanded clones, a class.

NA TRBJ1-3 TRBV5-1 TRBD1 TGCGCCAGCAGCTCACAGGGGGCTGGAAACACCATATATTTT CASSSQGAGNTIYF
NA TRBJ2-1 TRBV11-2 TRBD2 TGTGCCAGCAGCTTGACTACTAGCGGGATAAAGGAGCAGTTCTTC CASSLTTSGIKEQFF
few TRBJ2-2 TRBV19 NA TGTGCCAGTAGTAGTCGCGGGGAGCTGTTTTTT CASSSRGELFF
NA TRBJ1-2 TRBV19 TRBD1 TGTGCCAGTACCCTGGGTAGGACAGGGGGTGGCTACACCTTC CASTLGRTGGGYTF
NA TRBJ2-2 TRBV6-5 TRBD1 TGTGCCAGCCGGGACAGATCTATCACCGGGGAGCTGTTTTTT CASRDRSITGELFF
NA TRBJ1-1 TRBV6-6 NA TGTGCCAGCAGTTTTTTCCAGGGCGATGCGAACACTGAAGCTTTCTTT CASSFFQGDANTEAFF
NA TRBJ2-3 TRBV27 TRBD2 TGTGCCAGCAGCCATCTCGGGGTCCTAGGACTAGCGGGAGGCGCAGATACGCAGTATTTT CASSHLGVLGLAGGADTQYF
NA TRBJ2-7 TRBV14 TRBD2 TGTGCCAGCAGCCTCGGGAGGACCGAGCAGTACTTC CASSLGRTEQYF
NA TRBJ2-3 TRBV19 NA TGTGCCAGTAGCCCGATGGGTAGCGGAAGCACAGATACGCAGTATTTT CASSPMGSGSTDTQYF
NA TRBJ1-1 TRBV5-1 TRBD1 TGCGCCAGCAGCATGGACAGGGGGTTTCCGGGAGCTTTCTTT CASSMDRGFPGAFF
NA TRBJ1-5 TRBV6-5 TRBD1 TGTGCCAGCAGCCCGACAGGGTACGGTCAGCCCCAGCATTTT CASSPTGYGQPQHF
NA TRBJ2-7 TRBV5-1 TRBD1 TGCGCCAGCAGCTTGGGGACAGGGGTAGGCTACGAGCAGTACTTC CASSLGTGVGYEQYF
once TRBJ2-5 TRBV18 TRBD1 TGTGCCAGCTCACCTCCAGGGACAGGAAAAGAGACCCAGTACTTC CASSPPGTGKETQYF
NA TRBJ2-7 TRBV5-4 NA TGTGCCAGCAGCTTGGGCAGTTGGCACGAGCAGTACTTC CASSLGSWHEQYF
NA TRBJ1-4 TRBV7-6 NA TGTGCCAGCAGCTTACCCCCGGGAGGGAAGCGTGAAAAACTGTTTTTT CASSLPPGGKREKLFF
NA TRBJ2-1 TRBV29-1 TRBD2 TGCAGCGTCTGGGGGAGCGGGGGGCTCTATGAGCAGTTCTTC CSVWGSGGLYEQFF
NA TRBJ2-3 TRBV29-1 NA TGCAGCGCCAGGATCTCAGATACGCAGTATTTT CSARISDTQYF
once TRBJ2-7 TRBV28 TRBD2 TGTGCCAGCAGTTTCATGACTAGCGGGGTCTCCTACGAGCAGTACTTC CASSFMTSGVSYEQYF
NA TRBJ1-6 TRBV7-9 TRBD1 TGTGCCAGCGCCCGGAGGACAGGGGGTAATTCACCCCTCCACTTT CASARRTGGNSPLHF
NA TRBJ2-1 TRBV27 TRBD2 TGTGCCAGCAGTTTGAAGACTAGCGGCAATGAGCAGTTCTTC CASSLKTSGNEQFF
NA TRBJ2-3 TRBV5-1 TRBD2 TGCGCCAGCAGCTTGGGGACTAGCGGGAGTGCGAATACGCAGTATTTT CASSLGTSGSANTQYF
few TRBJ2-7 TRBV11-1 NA TGTGCCAGCAGCTTAGAGAACGGGAATTACTACGAGCAGTACTTC CASSLENGNYYEQYF
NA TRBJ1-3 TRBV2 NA TGTGCCAGCAGTGAGCTAGCGGCAGTCGGAAACACCATATATTTT CASSELAAVGNTIYF
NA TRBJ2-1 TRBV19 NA TGTGCCTCGAATGCAGGGGAACTTCAATATGAGCAGTTCTTC CASNAGELQYEQFF
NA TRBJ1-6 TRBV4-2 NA TGTGCCAGCAGCCAAGACATCCCGCGTCCCTCCTATAATTCACCCCTCCACTTT CASSQDIPRPSYNSPLHF
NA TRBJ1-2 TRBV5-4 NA TGTGCCAGCAGCTCCGGACAGCTTAACTATGGCTACACCTTC CASSSGQLNYGYTF
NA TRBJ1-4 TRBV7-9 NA TGTGCCAGCAGCTTGGACAAGGAAAAACTGTTTTTT CASSLDKEKLFF
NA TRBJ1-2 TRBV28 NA TGTGCCAGCAGTTCGCACTCCAGCGCTAACTATGGCTACACCTTC CASSSHSSANYGYTF
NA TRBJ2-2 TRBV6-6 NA TGTGCCAGCAATGGGGCTAACACCGGGGAGCTGTTTTTT CASNGANTGELFF
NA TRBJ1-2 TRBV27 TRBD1 TGTGCCAGCAGTTTATCGGCAGGGGGCTATGGCTACACCTTC CASSLSAGGYGYTF
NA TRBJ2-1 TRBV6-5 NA TGTGCCAGCGAGGACAGCGAGAATGAGCAGTTCTTC CASEDSENEQFF
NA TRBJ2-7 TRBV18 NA TGTGCCAGCTCACCCTCGACTAGCGCAGGGGGCGAGCAGTACTTC CASSPSTSAGGEQYF
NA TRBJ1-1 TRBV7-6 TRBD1 TGTGCCAGCAGCTCCCCAGGGACAGGGGGCCCTGAAGCTTTCTTT CASSSPGTGGPEAFF
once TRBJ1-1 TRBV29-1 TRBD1 TGCAGTGGACAGGGGGCCGCTGAAGCTTTCTTT CSGQGAAEAFF
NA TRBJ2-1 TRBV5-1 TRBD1 TGCGCCAGCAGCCATGGGGACAGGGTGGCCCAAGGTGAGCAGTTCTTC CASSHGDRVAQGEQFF